This T cell receptor (beta chain) was profiled in a study of early T cells in non-severe SARS-CoV-2 infection. This clonotype showed up many times. MiXCR was run by TCRdb on the 5' RACE reads, yielding one entry per CDR3 protein. The sample lists some 78,000 distinct CDR3 sequences, over 10% seen once, with roughly 6% in the top ten. The sequencing sample was made of whole blood. The clonotype was recovered from an adult who was a healthcare worker with PCR-confirmed SARS-CoV-2 infection or an uninfected control (not recorded which).

CDR3 in amino acids: CSVELAGATADTQYF. The CDR3 DNA reads TGCAGCGTTGAGTTAGCGGGGGCCACGGCAGATACGCAGTATTTT. The rearrangement joins TRBV29-1 to TRBJ2-3; 9 nucleotides agree with TRBD2. V shed 3 bases and J 4 bases; nucleotides not matched to a gene: 8. This CDR3 spans 15 amino acids. Germline-derived CDR1 and CDR2 are SQVTM and ANQGSEA.